This passage covers 25 T cell receptor beta chains from one sample sequenced in a study of siplizumab effects on memory and regulatory T cells. Libraries were prepared by immunoSEQ multiplex PCR; TCRdb keeps only in-frame clonotypes and omits some of them. The profile shows about 50,000 clones, roughly 84% of them singletons. Source material: naive CD8+ T cells sorted from blood. The receptors shown here come from a human donor in good health.

V usage is TRBV19 and J usage is TRBJ1-1, with D possibly matching TRBD1 (5 bases). Germline values: CDR1 LNHDA, CDR2 SQIVND (reference sequence). Trimming shortened V by 1 base and J by 1 base, and 10 bases separated the two germline ends. This CDR3 has 15 amino acids. In nucleotides, the CDR3 is TGTGCCAGTAGTATAGGGGTGGGGGAGAACACTGAAGCTTTCTTT. Residues: CASSIGVGENTEAFF.

This rearrangement joins TRBV5-6 to TRBJ2-7; 7 nucleotides match TRBD2. This CDR3 spans 16 amino acids. Looked up from germline, CDR1 is SGHDT and CDR2 is YYEEEE. The trim removed 1 base at V and 2 bases at J, leaving 9 bases unmatched. CDR3 sequence: CASSLRLAGETYEQYF. Written as DNA, the CDR3 is TGTGCCAGCAGCTTGAGGCTGGCGGGGGAAACCTACGAGCAGTACTTC. The full variable domain, its missing parts supplied by reference TRBV5-6 and TRBJ2-7, is DAGVTQSPTHLIKTRGQQVTLRCSPKSGHDTVSWYQQALGQGPQFIFQYYEEEERQRGNFPDRFSGHQFPNYSSELNVNALLLGDSALYLCASSLRLAGETYEQYFGPGTRLTVT.

This chain uses TRBV11-2 with TRBJ2-1; D uncertain. The V end was cut by 0 bases, the J end by 6 bases, with 12 bases between. Germline V gene sequence: CDR1 SGHAT, CDR2 FQNNGV. The CDR3 length is 15 residues. DNA for the CDR3: TGTGCCAGCAGCTTAGATAAGTTATATCCCAATGAGCAGTTCTTC. Encoded protein: CASSLDKLYPNEQFF.

The chain joins TRBV15 to TRBJ1-4; the match to TRBD1 covers 10 bases. CDR3 length: 14 residues. The trim removed 7 bases at V and 5 bases at J, leaving 4 bases unmatched. Germline V gene sequence: CDR1 LNHNV, CDR2 YYDKDF (reference sequence). CDR3 nucleotide sequence: TGTGCCACCACCTCGGACAGGGGGAATGAAAAACTGTTTTTT. Protein sequence: CATTSDRGNEKLFF.

The rearrangement links TRBV5-6 to TRBJ2-7, with D uncertain. Germline V gene lookup returns CDR1 SGHDT and CDR2 YYEEEE. This CDR3 is built from 14 residues. V was cut by 5 bases and J by 2 bases, with 14 bases left in between. This CDR3 reads CASSSWVNAYEQYF. The CDR3 bases are TGTGCCAGCAGTTCCTGGGTGAACGCCTACGAGCAGTACTTC.

V gene TRBV6-5 combines with J gene TRBJ2-7, with unresolved D. The ends were cut back, 0 bases at V and 0 bases at J, with 3 bases in the middle. The CDR3 has 13 amino acids. Germline lookup yields CDR1 MNHEY and CDR2 SVGAGI. The CDR3 protein is CASSYSVSYEQYF. The DNA for the CDR3 is TGTGCCAGCAGTTACTCCGTCTCCTACGAGCAGTACTTC.

This sequence joins TRBV27 and TRBJ1-5; D gene uncertain. The CDR3 runs 13 residues. V was trimmed by 6 bases and J by 6 bases, leaving 12 bases between them. The germline gives CDR1 MNHEY, CDR2 SMNVEV (reference sequence). The CDR3 spells CASSPAEGQPQHF. CDR3 DNA sequence: TGTGCCAGCAGCCCCGCAGAGGGTCAGCCCCAGCATTTT.

The genes are TRBV18 and TRBJ1-4; no clear D gene. With 2 bases removed from V and 6 bases from J, the gap between germline ends came to 10 bases. This CDR3 is 14 amino acids long. Germline loops: CDR1 KGHSH, CDR2 LQKENI. The CDR3 loop is CASSPLAEDEKLFF. In DNA form, the CDR3 reads TGTGCCAGCTCACCATTGGCAGAGGATGAAAAACTGTTTTTT.

The J gene is TRBJ1-2, the V gene TRBV2, with TRBD1 matching over 7 bases. This CDR3 comprises 15 residues. Germline V gives CDR1 SNHLY, CDR2 FYNNEI. J gave up 0 bases and V 5 bases, and 6 bases lay outside the gene matches. CDR3 sequence (DNA): TGTGCCAGCAGTCCCGACAGGGTCGCTAACTATGGCTACACCTTC. Translated, it gives CASSPDRVANYGYTF.

The chain recombines TRBV27 with TRBJ1-1; D call uncertain. The length of the CDR3 is 12 residues. The V and J ends lost 3 bases and 5 bases respectively, with 7 bases between them. The germline V gene encodes CDR1 MNHEY and CDR2 SMNVEV (reference sequence). CDR3 coding DNA: TGTGCCAGCAGTTTGAGTGGGACTGAAGCTTTCTTT. It codes for CASSLSGTEAFF.

This clone was detected only once. V is TRBV4-1 and J is TRBJ2-3; D is possibly TRBD2 (6 bases). V lost 3 bases and J lost 5, with 9 bases in between. Germline values: CDR1 MGHRA, CDR2 YSYEKL. This CDR3 spans 13 amino acids. The DNA of the CDR3 is TGCGCCAGCAGCCACGGAGGGAAAGATACGCAGTATTTT. Translating gives CASSHGGKDTQYF.

This chain uses TRBV7-9 with TRBJ2-7; 9 positions agree with TRBD1. V lost 4 bases, J lost 1 base, and 11 bases stayed unmatched. The CDR3 has 17 residues. Germline CDR1 is SEHNR and CDR2 is FQNEAQ (reference sequence). The CDR3 DNA is TGTGCCAGCAGCTCCTCCCCGGACAGGGGTAGTTCCTACGAGCAGTACTTC. As protein: CASSSSPDRGSSYEQYF.

CDR3 coding DNA: TGTGCCAGCAGCCAAGATGGCTACTCCTACGAGCAGTACTTC. It encodes CASSQDGYSYEQYF. The chain has TRBV4-2 and TRBJ2-7; D uncertain. This CDR3 comprises 14 residues. Trimming removed 0 bases from V and 0 bases from J, with 6 bases in between. Per germline, CDR1 LGHNA and CDR2 YNFKEQ.

This clone was picked up a small number of times. The chain has TRBV29-1 and TRBJ2-7, with D hard to call. V dropped 6 bases and J dropped 7 bases, with 13 bases sitting between them. There are 11 residues in the CDR3. Germline V gene sequence: CDR1 SQVTM, CDR2 ANQGSEA. In DNA, the CDR3 is TGCAGCGTGGAATCGGTACGGGAGCAGTACTTC. Translation: CSVESVREQYF.

The chain couples TRBV6-1 to TRBJ1-5; 7 bases are a match to TRBD1. V lost 8 bases to trimming and J lost 3 bases; unmatched junction nucleotides: 4. CDR1 and CDR2 (germline): MNHNS, SASEGT. CDR3 length: 13 amino acids. The CDR3 loop is CASLDRINQPQHF. For the CDR3, the DNA is TGTGCCAGCTTGGACAGGATCAATCAGCCCCAGCATTTT.

The rearrangement links TRBV4-1 to TRBJ1-2, with a tentative D call TRBD1 (5 bases). Per the germline V gene, CDR1 is MGHRA and CDR2 is YSYEKL. The CDR3 is 14 amino acids. The V and J ends lost 1 base and 6 bases respectively, with 12 bases between them. The CDR3 DNA follows: TGCGCCAGCAGCCAAGGGCCAGGGTCGGATGGCTACACCTTC. Translating it yields CASSQGPGSDGYTF.

The gene calls are TRBV19 and TRBJ2-7; 12 bases agree with TRBD1. J lost 4 bases, V lost 3 bases, and 1 base had no gene match. Germline V gene lookup returns CDR1 LNHDA and CDR2 SQIVND (reference sequence). This CDR3 spans 14 amino acids. In DNA, the CDR3 is TGTGCCAGTAGTATGGGACAGGGGGCGTACGAGCAGTACTTC. Encoded protein: CASSMGQGAYEQYF.

This rearrangement joins TRBV11-3 to TRBJ2-3, with 9 bases that match TRBD1. Germline lookup yields CDR1 SGHNT and CDR2 YENEEA. CDR3 length: 15 residues. Germline trimming cut 5 bases from V and 2 bases from J; bases unmatched to any gene: 5. CDR3 residues: CASSRRTGDTDTQYF. The DNA for the CDR3 is TGTGCCAGCAGCCGCCGGACAGGGGACACAGATACGCAGTATTTT.

The rearrangement uses TRBV6-6 and TRBJ2-7; possible D gene TRBD1, 5 bases. The germline gives CDR1 MNHNY, CDR2 SVGAGI (reference sequence). Trimming stripped 4 bases from V and 0 bases from J, with 7 bases between. This CDR3 has 13 residues. The CDR3 here is CASSWGTSYEQYF. The CDR3 DNA is TGTGCCAGCAGTTGGGGCACCTCCTACGAGCAGTACTTC.

The chain couples TRBV27 to TRBJ2-7; possible D gene TRBD1, 6 bases. The CDR3 spans 14 residues. Germline lookup yields CDR1 MNHEY and CDR2 SMNVEV (reference sequence). V was clipped by 5 bases and J by 1 base, with 12 bases between them. The CDR3 region is CASSPRDTSYEQYF. CDR3 DNA sequence: TGTGCCAGCAGTCCTCGGGACACGTCCTACGAGCAGTACTTC.

The chain recombines TRBV20-1 with TRBJ1-1; TRBD1 matches at 7 bases. V lost 7 bases to trimming and J lost 11 bases; unmatched junction nucleotides: 7. The length of the CDR3 is 10 residues. The germline V gene encodes CDR1 DFQATT and CDR2 SNEGSKA (reference sequence). As DNA, the CDR3 is TGCAGTGGACAGGGCAAAGAGGCTTTCTTT. This encodes CSGQGKEAFF.

The gene calls are TRBV5-4 and TRBJ2-7; 11 nucleotides match TRBD1. The CDR3 runs 14 residues. The trim removed 2 bases at V and 7 bases at J, leaving 5 bases unmatched. Looked up from germline, CDR1 is SGHNT and CDR2 is YYREEE (reference sequence). This CDR3 reads CASSFGQGAGEQYF. The CDR3 coding sequence is TGTGCCAGCAGCTTTGGACAGGGGGCCGGGGAGCAGTACTTC.

This chain uses TRBV7-2 with TRBJ2-7, with D possibly TRBD2 on 7 matching bases. CDR1 and CDR2 from the germline V gene are SGHTA and FQGNSA. The CDR3 is made up of 15 amino acids. V was clipped by 7 bases and J by 4 bases, with 20 bases between them. The CDR3 DNA sequence: TGTGCCAGCACTTCAGGGGAGGGAAGCTTATACGAGCAGTACTTC. Amino acid sequence: CASTSGEGSLYEQYF.

This clone was observed a handful of times. The V call is TRBV6-5, the J call TRBJ1-5; 8 nucleotides line up with TRBD1. The CDR3 spans 13 residues. CDR1 MNHEY and CDR2 SVGAGI come from the germline V gene. The junction had 5 bases not matched to a gene; V was cut back by 6 bases and J by 7 bases. CDR3: CASSQTGAQPQHF. The CDR3 DNA reads as TGTGCCAGCAGCCAGACAGGGGCACAGCCCCAGCATTTT.

J is TRBJ2-1 and V is TRBV2, with TRBD1 identical over 7 bases. Germline CDR1 is SNHLY and CDR2 is FYNNEI. The V gene end was trimmed by 2 bases and the J gene end by 3 bases; junction bases not matched to a gene: 1. The CDR3 is made up of 14 amino acids. The CDR3 nucleotides read TGTGCCAGCAGTGAACGGGACAGCTACAATGAGCAGTTCTTC. The encoded protein is CASSERDSYNEQFF.